This paragraph covers one T cell receptor beta chain sequence. It lacks a known antigen. Within one base of it there is no much larger clone, and no base qualities were kept. The data were obtained in a study of graft-versus-host responses after intestinal transplantation (dated by TCRdb to the early 2020s). Background for the entire study: The transplants that recipients got were multivisceral, liver-intestinal, or isolated intestinal. Anti-thymocyte globulin induction was given to all recipients, followed by maintenance tacrolimus and steroids for two to four years. The cohort enrolled 24 intestinal transplant recipients, one of whom was a retransplant, and 3 patients without pretransplant specimens were excluded. Bulk TCR-beta CDR3 sequencing was used to track graft-versus-host and host-versus-graft alloreactive T cell clones in the graft, circulation and bone marrow after intestinal transplantation. Rather than going through the commercial service, samples from a few later patients were sequenced in-house on an Illumina MiSeq and processed with MiXCR. To identify alloreactive clones, pre-transplant mixed lymphocyte reaction products were sequenced and compared with unstimulated pre-transplant donor and recipient T cells. A peak of at least 4% donor T cells among recipient peripheral blood mononuclear cells was the definition used for donor T cell macrochimerism.

CDR1 MDHEN and CDR2 SYDVKM are derived from the germline V gene. V is pruned by 3 bases and J by 0 bases, leaving 1 base of the junction without a gene match. From its cysteine to its phenylalanine, the CDR3 spans 15 amino acids. The DNA shown is the 45-base CDR3, in frame from base 1. The library was built by means of the immunoSEQ multiplex PCR assay. For most patients, genomic DNA was isolated with the Qiagen DNeasy Blood and Tissue Kit and shipped frozen to Adaptive Biotechnologies for TCR sequencing. For most patients, high-throughput TCR-beta CDR3 sequencing of genomic DNA was performed by Adaptive Biotechnologies. For the original study's pipeline: Adaptive's ImmunoSEQ software supplied the TCR sequencing data for roughly 17 patients, while MiXCR and VDJtools were used to process a few other patients. To correct CD4 versus CD8 sorting errors, any sequence found in both subsets at a frequency ratio below 5:1 was removed. CDR3 nucleotide sequences shared by donor and recipient were removed because the origin of these sequences could not be assigned. To count as alloreactive, a clone needed at least 2-fold expansion over unstimulated cells and a minimum CFSE-low frequency of 0.002% (template counts) or 0.001% (read counts). Mappable clones were those detected in sequenced pre-transplant spleen, lymph node, or MLR CFSE-low populations of the donor or recipient. The cumulative frequency of alloreactive clones was calculated as a percentage of all sequences, weighted by copy number. What TCRdb holds here is the immuneACCESS table cut down to in-frame rearrangements. Part of the clones is not present; checked against another copy, under half of the missing clones reflect an unresolved V gene, and the others are unexplained. V, J and clone size are those of that table, while D and trimming were read from the DNA. Counted in this sample were about 130,000 clones; about nine tenths of them appeared once. The ten largest clonotypes hold approximately 0.2% of the sample.

Findings and caveats that apply to the study as a whole: In the allografts of patients with donor T cell macrochimerism, GvH to HvG T cell clonal ratios were high. The conclusions were limited by the relatively low number and heterogeneity of the intestinal transplant patients. Early after transplant, peak levels of circulating GvH clones were associated with declines in HvG clones. GvH clones were detected in recipient bone marrow, and some appeared earlier in ileal mucosa or blood, consistent with an intestinal mucosal origin.

Read against the paper, the sample's time point label means: cells obtained before transplantation from donor or recipient. CD3+CD4+ and CD3+CD8+ populations were FACS-sorted from unstimulated pre-transplant donor and recipient cells taken from spleen or lymph nodes. Sequences were derived from unstimulated CD4+ T cells sorted from spleen or lymph node cells, sampled before intestinal transplant. The clonotype originates from a human donor who received an intestinal transplant. The V and J genes are TRBV28 and TRBJ1-5; 8 nucleotides in the junction match TRBD1. The nucleotides are TGTGCCAGCAGTTTGGACAGGGCTAGCAATCAGCCCCAGCATTTT. It translates to CASSLDRASNQPQHF.